One sample yielded the 25 T cell receptor beta chains listed below, sequenced in a study of CD8 T cells in ankylosing spondylitis. In TCRdb, the 5' RACE reads were re-called with MiXCR into one record per CDR3 protein. Of fewer than 25,000 distinct CDR3 sequences listed, approximately 12% are singletons. Material for sequencing was blood. The receptor source for this set is a male donor with ankylosing spondylitis or in good health (not recorded which).

This clonotype was recorded at least ten times. The chain uses TRBV5-1 and TRBJ2-3, with D maybe TRBD2 (6 bases). Germline V gene data show CDR1 as SGHRS and CDR2 as YFSETQ. The CDR3 consists of 15 residues. Trimming cost V 0 bases and J 4 bases, with 12 bases left between them. CDR3: CASSLGGAQADTQYF. In DNA, the CDR3 is TGCGCCAGCAGCTTGGGCGGGGCGCAGGCAGATACGCAGTATTTT.

The chain combines TRBV25-1 with TRBJ2-2; tentatively, D is TRBD1 (6 bases). CDR1 MGHDK and CDR2 SYGVNS come from the germline V gene. This CDR3 region has 17 residues. V shed 4 bases and J shed 4 bases, with 19 bases lying between them. The CDR3 DNA reads TGTGCCAGCAGTGCACTAATAGTTATAGGGGGCACCGGGGAGCTGTTTTTT. Residues: CASSALIVIGGTGELFF.

The sample holds a few counts of this clonotype. The chain links TRBV20-1 to TRBJ2-3; 8 bases are shared with TRBD2. Germline V gives CDR1 DFQATT, CDR2 SNEGSKA (reference sequence). V gave up 2 bases and J gave up 2 bases; unmatched junction bases: 6. The CDR3 is 15 residues long. CDR3 region: CSARLAGGFTDTQYF. CDR3 nucleotide sequence: TGCAGTGCTAGACTCGCGGGGGGATTCACAGATACGCAGTATTTT.

This clonotype was observed many times. The chain uses TRBV7-2 and TRBJ2-1; possible D gene TRBD2, 7 bases. Trimming took off 2 bases at V and 4 bases at J, with 18 bases between the two ends. This CDR3 has 17 residues. Germline loops: CDR1 SGHTA, CDR2 FQGNSA. DNA for the CDR3: TGTGCCAGCAGCTTAAGGGGGGGTGATAGCGGTTACAATGAGCAGTTCTTC. Translating it yields CASSLRGGDSGYNEQFF.

This clonotype showed up many times. This chain joins TRBV5-1 and TRBJ2-7, with D possibly TRBD1 on 5 matching bases. V gave up 0 bases and J gave up 0 bases, with 10 bases separating them. This CDR3 comprises 15 residues. CDR1 SGHRS and CDR2 YFSETQ come from the germline V gene. DNA of the CDR3: TGCGCCAGCAGCTTGGGACAGAAGGTCTCCTACGAGCAGTACGTC. It yields the protein CASSLGQKVSYEQYV.

This clonotype has only a few counts. V usage is TRBV5-1 and J usage is TRBJ1-1, with D unresolved. In germline, CDR1 is SGHRS, CDR2 YFSETQ. The CDR3 is 14 residues long. Trimming pared 3 bases from V and 1 base from J, leaving 10 bases between. The CDR3 coding sequence is TGCGCCAGCAGCTCAATCCGGGGGAACACTGAAGCTTTCTTT. Amino acids: CASSSIRGNTEAFF.

There are many counts of this clonotype. The V gene is TRBV12-3 or TRBV12-4, the J gene TRBJ1-1; no clear D gene. CDR3 size: 11 residues. The V end lost 6 bases, the J end lost 0 bases, and 2 bases lay between the germline ends. CDR3 sequence: CASRLNTEAFF. The CDR3 DNA sequence: TGTGCCAGCAGATTGAACACTGAAGCTTTCTTT.

This clonotype came up many times. In DNA, the CDR3 is TGCAGTATGCTAGCGGGAATACACAATGAGCAGTTCTTC. Translating gives CSMLAGIHNEQFF. The V gene is TRBV20-1, the J gene TRBJ2-1; 9 bases align to TRBD2. Germline lookup yields CDR1 DFQATT and CDR2 SNEGSKA (reference sequence). The CDR3 contains 13 residues. V was pared by 8 bases and J by 5 bases, with 7 bases of the junction left unmatched.

The chain combines TRBV11-3 with TRBJ1-6; a possible D gene is TRBD1 (6 bases). Germline CDR1 is SGHNT and CDR2 is YENEEA. V was trimmed by 4 bases and J by 7 bases, leaving 14 bases between them. CDR3 size: 15 residues. The CDR3: CASSSYITGNSPLHF. As DNA, the CDR3 is TGTGCCAGCAGCTCCTACATCACAGGGAATTCACCCCTCCACTTT.

The CDR3 bases are TGCAGTGCTAGTCCCCCAACAGGACCTAACACTGAAGCTTTCTTT. It is translated as CSASPPTGPNTEAFF. The rearrangement uses TRBV20-1 and TRBJ1-1, with a possible D match to TRBD1 (5 bases). The CDR3 has 15 residues. The V gene lost 3 bases and the J gene lost 2 bases, with 16 bases spanning the gap. CDR1 is DFQATT and CDR2 is SNEGSKA in the germline V gene (reference sequence).

Ten or more counts support this clonotype. The chain couples TRBV20-1 to TRBJ1-1, with TRBD1 matching 8 bases. Germline CDR1 is DFQATT and CDR2 is SNEGSKA (reference sequence). The junction had 4 bases not matched to a gene; V was cut back by 0 bases and J by 1 base. This CDR3 has 15 amino acids. The CDR3 DNA reads as TGCAGTGCTAGAGACCCGGGACAGGAGAACACTGAAGCTTTCTTT. It translates to CSARDPGQENTEAFF.

This clonotype has only a few counts. This rearrangement joins TRBV27 to TRBJ1-5, with D perhaps matching TRBD1 (6 bases). V lost 5 bases, J lost 10 bases, and 21 bases lay in between. The CDR3 length is 15 residues. Germline CDR1 is MNHEY and CDR2 is SMNVEV (reference sequence). Here the CDR3 DNA reads TGTGCCAGCAGTGCCGAGAGGGGGGGCCTGGAACCCCAGCATTTT. Amino acid sequence: CASSAERGGLEPQHF.

At least ten counts were recorded for this clonotype. The V call is TRBV5-1, the J call TRBJ1-1; a possible D gene is TRBD1 (6 bases). Trimming shortened V by 4 bases and J by 1 base, and 11 bases separated the two germline ends. Germline V lookup: CDR1 SGHRS, CDR2 YFSETQ. The CDR3 sequence is 14 residues long. CDR3 coding DNA: TGCGCCAGCAGCCTACAGGGCGGGAACACTGAAGCTTTCTTT. Translated: CASSLQGGNTEAFF. Complete variable domain (other parts from reference TRBV5-1 and TRBJ1-1): KAGVTQTPRYLIKTRGQQVTLSCSPISGHRSVSWYQQTPGQGLQFLFEYFSETQRNKGNFPGRFSGRQFSNSRSEMNVSTLELGDSALYLCASSLQGGNTEAFFGQGTRLTVV.

This clonotype was seen ten or more times. The chain combines TRBV20-1 with TRBJ2-3; D remains unclear. The germline V and J ends were trimmed by 1 base and 1 base, with 9 bases remaining between them. CDR3 size: 14 residues. Germline CDR1 and CDR2: DFQATT and SNEGSKA (reference sequence). CDR3 coding DNA: TGCAGTGCTAGAGTCCTGTCGGGCACAGATACGCAGTATTTT. Translating gives CSARVLSGTDTQYF.

The chain joins TRBV20-1 to TRBJ1-5; weak D call: TRBD1 (6 bases). The CDR3 is made up of 14 amino acids. Germline loops: CDR1 DFQATT, CDR2 SNEGSKA (reference sequence). V dropped 6 bases and J dropped 0 bases, with 12 bases sitting between them. CDR3 in amino acids: CSAPTGSSNQPQHF. The CDR3 nucleotides are TGCAGTGCCCCGACAGGAAGTAGCAATCAGCCCCAGCATTTT.

This clonotype came up a few times. The J gene is TRBJ2-1, the V gene TRBV7-3; the match to TRBD2 covers 7 bases. The CDR3 length is 16 residues. The V and J ends lost 1 base and 10 bases, in that order; junction bases with no gene match: 13. Per the germline V gene, CDR1 is SGHTA and CDR2 is FQGTGA. CDR3: CASSLSAGVEGLEQFF. CDR3 sequence (DNA): TGTGCCAGCAGCTTAAGCGCGGGAGTAGAGGGGTTGGAGCAGTTCTTC.

The V gene is TRBV4-3, the J gene TRBJ1-1; D gene unclear. The CDR3 is made up of 15 amino acids. The germline CDR1 and CDR2 sequences are LGHNA and YSLEER. The germline V and J ends were trimmed by 1 base and 0 bases, with 9 bases remaining between them. CDR3 DNA sequence: TGCGCCAGCAGCCAAGTCCCAGGTATGAACACTGAAGCTTTCTTT. This translates into CASSQVPGMNTEAFF.

This chain connects TRBV13 to TRBJ1-4; 7 nucleotides agree with TRBD1. Germline values: CDR1 PRHDT, CDR2 FYEKMQ (reference sequence). The CDR3 runs to 14 residues. The ends lost 5 bases at V and 5 bases at J; junction bases unmatched: 5. CDR3 in amino acids: CASSQRTGNEKLFF. CDR3 nucleotides: TGTGCCAGCAGCCAACGGACAGGAAATGAAAAACTGTTTTTT.

This clonotype was counted at least ten times. The rearrangement links TRBV7-2 to TRBJ2-7; D not resolved. The V end was cut by 3 bases, the J end by 0 bases, with 0 bases between. The CDR3 contains 11 residues. Germline values: CDR1 SGHTA, CDR2 FQGNSA. CDR3 region: CASSFSYEQYF. The DNA of the CDR3 is TGTGCCAGCAGCTTCTCCTACGAGCAGTACTTC. Using reference TRBV7-2 and TRBJ2-7 for the parts outside the CDR3, the full variable domain is GAGVSQSPSNKVTEKGKDVELRCDPISGHTALYWYRQSLGQGLEFLIYFQGNSAPDKSGLPSDRFSAERTGGSVSTLTIQRTQQEDSAVYLCASSFSYEQYFGPGTRLTVT.

This chain joins TRBV7-2 and TRBJ2-3, with no clear D. Germline CDR1 reads SGHTA; CDR2 reads FQGNSA. Trimming left V 4 bases short and J 11 bases short, with 16 bases between. The CDR3 covers 13 residues. The CDR3 spells CASSSPSGRLQYF. As DNA, the CDR3 is TGTGCCAGCAGCTCCCCATCAGGACGGTTGCAGTATTTT.

This chain uses TRBV5-4 with TRBJ2-2; 7 bases align to TRBD2. Trimming cost V 3 bases and J 1 base; bases outside gene matches: 3. Looked up from germline, CDR1 is SGHNT and CDR2 is YYREEE (reference sequence). The CDR3 covers 15 residues. DNA for the CDR3: TGTGCCAGCAGCTCCAAGCGGGAGAACACCGGGGAGCTGTTTTTT. Translated, it gives CASSSKRENTGELFF.

The table lists this clonotype with a few counts. V and J are TRBV7-8 and TRBJ2-5; 9 bases line up with TRBD1. CDR1 SGHVS and CDR2 FQNEAQ come from the germline V gene. J lost 5 bases, V lost 5 bases, and 9 bases had no gene match. This CDR3 contains 15 residues. CDR3 bases: TGTGCCAGCAGCAAAGGGGGACAGGGCCGGGAGACCCAGTACTTC. Translated, it gives CASSKGGQGRETQYF.

The chain couples TRBV4-1 to TRBJ2-7; 8 positions agree with TRBD1. This CDR3 is 15 amino acids long. CDR1 is MGHRA, CDR2 YSYEKL, per germline. V lost 4 bases to trimming and J lost 0 bases; unmatched junction nucleotides: 5. The CDR3: CASSPRDRPSYEQYF. CDR3 in DNA: TGCGCCAGCAGCCCCCGGGACAGGCCCTCCTACGAGCAGTACTTC.

The V gene is TRBV6-6, the J gene TRBJ2-7, with TRBD1 matching 7 bases. The V segment lost 0 bases and the J segment 4 bases; nucleotides outside the gene matches: 3. This CDR3 region has 14 residues. Germline CDR1 and CDR2: MNHNY and SVGAGI (reference sequence). DNA for the CDR3: TGTGCCAGCAGTTACTCGACAGGGAATTACGAGCAGTACGTC. Translating gives CASSYSTGNYEQYV.

The rearrangement links TRBV29-1 to TRBJ2-3, with D maybe TRBD2 (5 bases). The CDR3 has 12 residues. Germline lookup yields CDR1 SQVTM and CDR2 ANQGSEA. Between the trimmed V and J ends, which lost 2 bases and 5 bases, there was a span of 8 bases. The CDR3 spells CSVERGLDTQYF. CDR3 coding DNA: TGCAGCGTTGAAAGAGGGTTAGATACGCAGTATTTT.